The 17 T cell receptor beta chains below were found in one sample sequenced in a study of neoadjuvant anti-PD-1 for oral cavity cancer. Repertoires were generated with immunoSEQ multiplex PCR, while TCRdb's copy carries only in-frame clones and drops some. The sample lists tens of thousands of clones; more than 70% were seen once. This specimen consisted of PBMCs, obtained before nivolumab (anti-PD-1) treatment. These receptors were collected from a person between 35 and 79 years old with oral cavity squamous cell carcinoma.

The gene calls are TRBV5-1 and TRBJ2-2; D is uncertain. V lost 1 base, J lost 6 bases, and 13 bases lay in between. CDR3 length equals 15 residues. Germline values: CDR1 SGHRS, CDR2 YFSETQ. CDR3 nucleotides: TGCGCCAGCAGCTTGTCACCGACCACCCCCGGGGAGCTGTTTTTT. Translating it yields CASSLSPTTPGELFF.

V is TRBV28 and J is TRBJ2-1; D may correspond to TRBD1 or TRBD2 (6 bases each). The V and J ends lost 8 bases and 5 bases respectively, with 19 bases between them. The CDR3 consists of 15 residues. CDR1 is MDHEN, CDR2 SYDVKM, per germline. The DNA for the CDR3 is TGTGCCAGCGCCCTGGGGGGCTCCTTAAACAATGAGCAGTTCTTC. It encodes CASALGGSLNNEQFF.

This clone was recorded once. This chain joins TRBV6-1 and TRBJ2-3; tentative D call: TRBD1 (6 bases). The CDR3 has 15 residues. The germline V gene has CDR1 MNHNS and CDR2 SASEGT. V was trimmed by 6 bases and J by 0 bases, leaving 13 bases between them. CDR3 loop: CASSGQSSSTDTQYF. Here the CDR3 DNA reads TGTGCCAGCAGCGGACAGAGCTCTAGCACAGATACGCAGTATTTT.

The V and J genes are TRBV7-2 and TRBJ2-1; D call uncertain. This CDR3 is 13 amino acids long. V lost 5 bases and J 7 bases, leaving 12 bases between the germline ends. Per the germline V gene, CDR1 is SGHTA and CDR2 is FQGNSA. The CDR3: CASSVRLHNEQFF. DNA of the CDR3: TGTGCCAGCAGCGTACGACTGCATAATGAGCAGTTCTTC.

V is TRBV19 and J is TRBJ1-2, with 7 nucleotides matching TRBD1. The germline CDR1 and CDR2 sequences are LNHDA and SQIVND (reference sequence). The J segment lost 5 bases and the V segment lost 9 bases, leaving 9 bases of the junction unmatched. This CDR3 has 13 amino acids. The DNA of the CDR3 is TGTGCCAGCTCCCGGGACAGCCAATATGGCTACACCTTC. Protein sequence: CASSRDSQYGYTF.

This clone was found a few times. The rearrangement uses TRBV19 and TRBJ1-3, with D perhaps TRBD1 (6 bases). Germline assignment: CDR1 LNHDA and CDR2 SQIVND (reference sequence). The CDR3 runs to 15 residues. Trimming took 6 bases from V and 0 from J, leaving 12 bases between them. The CDR3 sequence is CASSPQGHSGNTIYF. Written as DNA, the CDR3 is TGTGCCAGTAGCCCACAGGGCCACTCTGGAAACACCATATATTTT.

This clone was recorded only once. The chain has TRBV5-6 and TRBJ2-3; D is ambiguous. CDR1 SGHDT and CDR2 YYEEEE come from the germline V gene. The CDR3 extends over 11 amino acids. V was cut by 1 base and J by 6 bases, with 3 bases left in between. The CDR3 sequence: CASSLMDTQYF. DNA for the CDR3: TGTGCCAGCAGCTTGATGGATACGCAGTATTTT.

This clone is a singleton in its sample. V is TRBV5-6 and J is TRBJ2-1; D remains unclear. Germline V gene sequence: CDR1 SGHDT, CDR2 YYEEEE. The ends were cut back, 7 bases at V and 0 bases at J, with 11 bases in the middle. The CDR3 runs 14 residues. The CDR3 region has the DNA TGTGCCAGCTCGACGACAACCTCCTACAATGAGCAGTTCTTC. Encoded protein: CASSTTTSYNEQFF.

The chain is built from TRBV28 and TRBJ1-1, with 12 bases lining up with TRBD1. The CDR3 is made up of 17 amino acids. V dropped 6 bases and J dropped 1; count of bases not matched to a gene: 9. Per the germline V gene, CDR1 is MDHEN and CDR2 is SYDVKM. This CDR3 reads CASSPGTGGRRNTEAFF. CDR3 nucleotide sequence: TGTGCCAGCAGCCCTGGGACAGGGGGCCGGCGGAACACTGAAGCTTTCTTT.

The chain combines TRBV5-1 with TRBJ2-4; D is perhaps TRBD2 (6 bases). The CDR3 spans 13 residues. CDR1 is SGHRS and CDR2 is YFSETQ in the germline V gene. The V end lost 4 bases, the J end lost 10 bases, and 15 bases lay between the germline ends. Here the CDR3 DNA reads TGCGCCAGCAGCCCCTCCTCGGGAGATATTCAGTACTTC. This sequence encodes CASSPSSGDIQYF.

The V gene is TRBV7-9, the J gene TRBJ2-7; D uncertain. Trimming cost V 5 bases and J 2 bases, with 13 bases left between them. The CDR3 spans 14 residues. Germline V lookup: CDR1 SEHNR, CDR2 FQNEAQ (reference sequence). This CDR3 reads CASSPPGNTYEQYF. The CDR3 region has the DNA TGTGCCAGCAGCCCACCGGGTAACACCTACGAGCAGTACTTC.

V gene TRBV11-2 combines with J gene TRBJ2-1; D is unclear. The CDR3 length is 15 residues. Germline values: CDR1 SGHAT, CDR2 FQNNGV. V lost 1 base and J 3 bases, leaving 10 bases between the germline ends. The CDR3 is CASSLVLDRYNEQFF. As DNA, the CDR3 is TGTGCCAGCAGCTTAGTCCTAGATCGCTACAATGAGCAGTTCTTC.

The gene calls are TRBV2 and TRBJ1-5; perhaps TRBD1 as D (6 bases). The CDR3 consists of 14 residues. Trimming pared 4 bases from V and 7 bases from J, leaving 14 bases between. Germline CDR1 is SNHLY and CDR2 is FYNNEI. CDR3: CASSAQEGGQPQHF. DNA of the CDR3: TGTGCCAGCAGTGCACAGGAGGGGGGCCAGCCCCAGCATTTT.

Concerning this clone itself: Additional DNA sequences in this sample encode the identical CDR3. The chain uses TRBV15 and TRBJ2-7; no firm D call. The CDR3 length is 14 residues. The V gene's germline CDR1 is LNHNV and CDR2 YYDKDF (reference sequence). The ends were cut back, 0 bases at V and 1 base at J, with 7 bases in the middle. This chain's CDR3 is CATSREGVSYEQYF. In DNA, the CDR3 is TGTGCCACCAGCAGAGAGGGCGTATCCTACGAGCAGTACTTC.

This sequence joins TRBV10-1 and TRBJ2-3; TRBD2 matches at 9 bases. The junction had 5 bases not matched to a gene; V was cut back by 6 bases and J by 1 base. The germline gives CDR1 WNHNN, CDR2 SYGVQD (reference sequence). CDR3 length: 15 residues. The CDR3 region has the DNA TGCGCCAGCAGAAGGCTAGCGGGGCGCACAGATACGCAGTATTTT. It specifies CASRRLAGRTDTQYF.

The rearrangement links TRBV5-4 to TRBJ2-1; 7 nucleotides agree with TRBD1. The ends lost 0 bases at V and 0 bases at J; junction bases unmatched: 0. The CDR3 length is 15 residues. Germline V CDR1 and CDR2: SGHNT, YYREEE (reference sequence). CDR3: CASSLGDSSYNEQFF. The CDR3 DNA sequence: TGTGCCAGCAGCTTGGGGGACAGCTCCTACAATGAGCAGTTCTTC. Looking up the rest from reference TRBV5-4 and TRBJ2-1 gives the full variable domain: ETGVTQSPTHLIKTRGQQVTLRCSSQSGHNTVSWYQQALGQGPQFIFQYYREEENGRGNFPPRFSGLQFPNYSSELNVNALELDDSALYLCASSLGDSSYNEQFFGPGTRLTVL.

The chain recombines TRBV6-5 with TRBJ1-1; D remains unclear. The CDR3 runs to 13 residues. The V end lost 9 bases, the J end lost 0 bases, and 11 bases lay between the germline ends. The germline gives CDR1 MNHEY, CDR2 SVGAGI. This CDR3 is CASSRHMNTEAFF. In DNA form, the CDR3 reads TGTGCCAGTTCAAGGCACATGAACACTGAAGCTTTCTTT.